Presented here are 21 T cell receptor beta chains from one specimen sequenced in a study of blood T cell repertoires in COVID-19. Profiled with immunoSEQ multiplex PCR; TCRdb holds only in-frame clones, not every one. The table has fewer than 130,000 clones, 75% to 80% seen once; the top ten hold roughly 16%. The sequencing input was peripheral blood. The receptors originated from a woman aged 80 or over with active or convalescent COVID-19.

This chain connects TRBV3-1 (or the pseudogene TRBV3-2) to TRBJ1-1; tentative D call: TRBD1 (5 bases). This CDR3 spans 16 amino acids. Deletions cut 3 bases from V and 4 bases from J, with 18 bases between. CDR1 and CDR2 from the germline V gene are LGHDT and YNNKEL (reference sequence). CDR3 sequence: CASSHPPRTGSTEAFF. The CDR3 DNA follows: TGTGCCAGCAGCCACCCCCCCCGAACAGGTAGCACTGAAGCTTTCTTT.

CDR3 nucleotides: TGCAGCGTTGAAGAGGGGACAGGGTTTGCCGGGGAGCTGTTTTTT. It translates to CSVEEGTGFAGELFF. The chain recombines TRBV29-1 with TRBJ2-2; 9 bases agree with TRBD1. The germline gives CDR1 SQVTM, CDR2 ANQGSEA. This CDR3 spans 15 amino acids. V was clipped by 0 bases and J by 6 bases; unmatched bases: 5.

The V and J genes are TRBV5-5 and TRBJ1-3; 7 bases are shared with TRBD1. The CDR3 is 15 residues long. After removal of 4 bases from V and 0 bases from J, the junction contained 4 bases not matched to a gene. Germline assignment: CDR1 SGHKS and CDR2 YYEKEE (reference sequence). The CDR3 DNA reads as TGTGCCAGCAGCCACGACAGGGTCTCTGGAAACACCATATATTTT. Its protein is CASSHDRVSGNTIYF.

The sample holds one count of this clone. The gene calls are TRBV7-6 and TRBJ2-2, with TRBD1 as a possible D gene (6 bases). V shed 5 bases and J shed 4 bases, with 17 bases lying between them. Germline V gene data show CDR1 as SGHVS and CDR2 as FNYEAQ. This CDR3 contains 16 residues. The CDR3 DNA is TGTGCCAGCAGCCCCAGATCCCAGGGGTTCACCGGGGAGCTGTTTTTT. Its protein product is CASSPRSQGFTGELFF.

The chain joins TRBV3-1 (or the pseudogene TRBV3-2) to TRBJ1-2, with D perhaps TRBD1 (6 bases). The ends were cut back, 4 bases at V and 1 base at J, with 13 bases in the middle. CDR3 length: 15 residues. Germline values: CDR1 LGHDT, CDR2 YNNKEL (reference sequence). The CDR3 DNA sequence: TGTGCCAGCAGCCCGTGGGGGCAACATAACTATGGCTACACCTTC. It codes for CASSPWGQHNYGYTF.

The chain is built from TRBV2 and TRBJ1-4; 12 positions match TRBD1. CDR1 is SNHLY and CDR2 is FYNNEI in the germline V gene. The CDR3 consists of 16 residues. The V gene end was trimmed by 6 bases and the J gene end by 2 bases; junction bases not matched to a gene: 4. The CDR3 DNA sequence: TGTGCCAGCAGGGGACAGGGGGCGCGGACTAATGAAAAACTGTTTTTT. As protein: CASRGQGARTNEKLFF.

This clone showed up just a few times. J is TRBJ1-2 and V is TRBV29-1; D call uncertain. The V and J ends lost 4 bases and 1 base respectively, with 7 bases between them. Per the germline V gene, CDR1 is SQVTM and CDR2 is ANQGSEA. This CDR3 is 12 amino acids long. The CDR3 DNA is TGCAGCGTTGTGAACAGTAACTATGGCTACACCTTC. This codes for CSVVNSNYGYTF.

The J gene is TRBJ1-1, the V gene TRBV5-4; 8 positions match TRBD1. The CDR3 is 15 residues long. The germline V gene has CDR1 SGHNT and CDR2 YYREEE (reference sequence). V gave up 3 bases and J gave up 7 bases; unmatched junction bases: 11. The CDR3 nucleotides read TGTGCCAGCAGCTCGGACAGGGTGGGGGTTAGTGAAGCTTTCTTT. Translated: CASSSDRVGVSEAFF.

The V call is TRBV5-1, the J call TRBJ2-2; the D is unclear. The CDR3 runs to 15 residues. CDR1 is SGHRS, CDR2 YFSETQ, per germline. The ends were cut back, 0 bases at V and 1 base at J, with 7 bases in the middle. The CDR3 DNA is TGCGCCAGCAGCTTGGACGGTTGGAACACCGGGGAGCTGTTTTTT. This gives the protein CASSLDGWNTGELFF.

This clone appeared once. The J gene is TRBJ2-7, the V gene TRBV6-5, with 11 bases identical to TRBD2. There are 15 residues in the CDR3. The ends lost 2 bases at V and 5 bases at J; junction bases unmatched: 5. Germline CDR1 is MNHEY and CDR2 is SVGAGI. CDR3 loop: CASSYLLAGVNEQYF. The DNA of the CDR3 is TGTGCCAGCAGTTACCTACTAGCGGGAGTGAACGAGCAGTACTTC.

The chain uses TRBV9 and TRBJ2-3; TRBD2 agrees at 8 bases. V lost 4 bases and J lost 4; bases outside the gene matches: 14. Germline V CDR1 and CDR2: SGDLS, YYNGEE. The CDR3 covers 17 residues. Written as DNA, the CDR3 is TGTGCCAGCAGCCCGCACGTAAGCGGGAGTGGGGCAGATACGCAGTATTTT. Protein: CASSPHVSGSGADTQYF.

The DNA for the CDR3 is TGTGCCAGCAGCTATAGCGGGAGGGTGTCTACGCAGTATTTT. It translates to CASSYSGRVSTQYF. This chain connects TRBV9 to TRBJ2-3; 11 bases are a match to TRBD2. With V trimmed by 4 bases and J by 8 bases, 6 bases remained unmatched. CDR3 length: 14 amino acids. Looked up from germline, CDR1 is SGDLS and CDR2 is YYNGEE.

This clone was counted a few times. The chain recombines TRBV7-3 with TRBJ2-7, with 11 positions matching TRBD2. Trimming cost V 6 bases and J 0 bases; bases outside gene matches: 4. The CDR3 loop spans 15 amino acids. CDR1 and CDR2 from the germline V gene are SGHTA and FQGTGA. The chain's CDR3 is CASSLSGRASYEQYF. The CDR3 DNA sequence: TGTGCCAGCAGTCTTAGCGGGAGGGCCTCCTACGAGCAGTACTTC.

J is TRBJ1-1 and V is TRBV5-1, with D tentatively TRBD1 (5 bases). Germline V gives CDR1 SGHRS, CDR2 YFSETQ. There are 13 residues in the CDR3. Deletions cut 4 bases from V and 1 base from J, with 8 bases between. The CDR3 protein is CASSAGQNTEAFF. The CDR3 DNA is TGCGCCAGCAGCGCCGGACAGAACACTGAAGCTTTCTTT.

This clone has just a few counts. This chain joins TRBV11-2 and TRBJ2-1; 7 positions match TRBD2. In germline, CDR1 is SGHAT, CDR2 FQNNGV. With 4 bases clipped from V and 0 bases from J, the junction kept 15 bases outside the gene matches. The CDR3 has 19 amino acids. Here the CDR3 DNA reads TGTGCCAGCAGCTCGGTTTTTGCGGGGAGGGGTAGCTCCTACAATGAGCAGTTCTTC. This gives the protein CASSSVFAGRGSSYNEQFF. The variable domain in full, with the rest retrieved from reference TRBV11-2 and TRBJ2-1, is EAGVAQSPRYKIIEKRQSVAFWCNPISGHATLYWYQQILGQGPKLLIQFQNNGVVDDSQLPKDRFSAERLKGVDSTLKIQPAKLEDSAVYLCASSSVFAGRGSSYNEQFFGPGTRLTVL.

This sequence joins TRBV10-3 and TRBJ1-1; 9 bases match TRBD1. With 2 bases clipped from V and 4 bases from J, the junction kept 8 bases outside the gene matches. The V gene's germline CDR1 is ENHRY and CDR2 SYGVKD. The CDR3 length is 16 residues. The CDR3 protein is CAISEHYRDRVTEAFF. The CDR3 coding sequence is TGTGCCATCAGTGAGCATTACCGGGACAGGGTCACTGAAGCTTTCTTT.

The CDR3 loop reads CASSLELAAGGGSEQFF. The CDR3 nucleotides read TGTGCCAGCAGCTTGGAACTCGCAGCGGGAGGGGGTAGTGAGCAGTTCTTC. V is TRBV5-5 and J is TRBJ2-1; 10 positions match TRBD2. Trimming at V came to 0 bases and at J to 9 bases, leaving 12 bases not matched to a gene. Germline loops: CDR1 SGHKS, CDR2 YYEKEE (reference sequence). There are 17 residues in the CDR3.

The CDR3 nucleotides read TGTGCCAGCAGCCCCGGGGACACGAACACTGAAGCTTTCTTT. This sequence encodes CASSPGDTNTEAFF. The V call is TRBV11-2, the J call TRBJ1-1, with D tentatively TRBD1 (6 bases). This CDR3 is 14 amino acids long. V was clipped by 5 bases and J by 1 base, with 11 bases between them. CDR1 and CDR2 (germline): SGHAT, FQNNGV.

The chain combines TRBV5-1 with TRBJ2-3, with TRBD2 matching 9 bases. CDR3 length equals 15 residues. The V gene's germline CDR1 is SGHRS and CDR2 YFSETQ. Trimming removed 7 bases from V and 4 bases from J; junction bases left unmatched: 10. The CDR3 is CASGRLAGGADTQYF. The CDR3, as DNA: TGCGCCAGCGGCCGGCTTGCGGGAGGGGCAGATACGCAGTATTTT.

V usage is TRBV13 and J usage is TRBJ1-1; TRBD1 might be the D (5 bases). Germline CDR1 is PRHDT and CDR2 is FYEKMQ (reference sequence). V was cut by 2 bases and J by 5 bases, with 12 bases left in between. The CDR3 runs to 14 residues. CDR3 nucleotide sequence: TGTGCCAGCAGCTTATTAGCGGGGGTTACTGAAGCTTTCTTT. This gives the protein CASSLLAGVTEAFF.

This clone showed up just once. The rearrangement joins TRBV28 to TRBJ1-5; D remains unclear. CDR3 size: 13 residues. Trimming removed 7 bases from V and 5 bases from J, with 12 bases in between. Per the germline V gene, CDR1 is MDHEN and CDR2 is SYDVKM. For the CDR3, the DNA is TGTGCCAGCATGATGTGGGCTGATCAGCCCCAGCATTTT. Translated: CASMMWADQPQHF.